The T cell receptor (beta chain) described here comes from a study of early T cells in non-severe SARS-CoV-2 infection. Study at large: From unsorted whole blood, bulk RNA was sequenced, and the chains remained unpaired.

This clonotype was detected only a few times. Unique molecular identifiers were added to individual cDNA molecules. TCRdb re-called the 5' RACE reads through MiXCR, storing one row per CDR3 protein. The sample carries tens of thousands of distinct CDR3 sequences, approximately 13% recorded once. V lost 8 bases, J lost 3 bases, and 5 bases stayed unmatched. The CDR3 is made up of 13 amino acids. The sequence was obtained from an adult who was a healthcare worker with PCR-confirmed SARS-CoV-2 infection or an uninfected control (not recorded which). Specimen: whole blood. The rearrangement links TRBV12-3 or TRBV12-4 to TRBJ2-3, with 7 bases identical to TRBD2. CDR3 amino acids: CASAREGTDTQYF. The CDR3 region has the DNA TGTGCCAGCGCGAGGGAGGGAACAGATACGCAGTATTTT.